The 4 T cell receptor beta chains reported below all come from one sample, sequenced in a study of sequential checkpoint blockade in melanoma. This table comes from immunoSEQ multiplex PCR, and its TCRdb copy is limited to in-frame clones, with some not included. The sample contains around 2,200 clones, 18% of which appear only once. Treatment of the sample: randomized to nivolumab then ipilimumab (arm A) or the reverse (arm B). The specimen was tumor tissue (inferred from file names), collected from a patient given nivolumab and ipilimumab in sequence. All receptors come from a human donor with melanoma.

This clone occurred a few times. J is TRBJ2-3 and V is TRBV6-8, with D possibly being TRBD2 (7 bases). Trimming took 2 bases from V and 3 from J, leaving 21 bases between them. The CDR3 has 18 amino acids. Per germline, CDR1 MNHGY and CDR2 SAAAGT. Written as DNA, the CDR3 is TGTGCCAGCAGTTACATTCCGTTCTCGGGGGGCAGAACAGATACGCAGTATTTT. It translates to CASSYIPFSGGRTDTQYF.

This clone was observed at least ten times. This sequence joins TRBV23-1 and TRBJ1-2, with D perhaps matching TRBD1 (5 bases). TRBV23-1 is reported as an ORF; its role is uncertain. V lost 6 bases to trimming and J lost 8 bases, with 16 bases between them. The CDR3 runs to 13 residues. CDR3 DNA sequence: TGCGCCAGCAGCCCAGGGACGAACGGCGGCTACACCTTC. It encodes CASSPGTNGGYTF.

V gene TRBV19 combines with J gene TRBJ2-1; TRBD2 matches 9 bases. The CDR3 covers 15 residues. V gave up 5 bases and J gave up 8 bases; unmatched junction bases: 10. CDR1 LNHDA and CDR2 SQIVND come from the germline V gene (reference sequence). The CDR3: CASSWREGVGDEQFF. For the CDR3, the DNA is TGTGCCAGTAGTTGGCGGGAGGGTGTAGGCGATGAGCAGTTCTTC.

The chain recombines TRBV28 with TRBJ1-5; D gene uncertain. CDR1 is MDHEN, CDR2 SYDVKM, per germline. CDR3 length: 12 amino acids. V lost 6 bases and J lost 7, with 10 bases in between. The CDR3 bases are TGTGCCAGCAGAACCAGCATCCAGCCCCAGCATTTT. Amino acid sequence: CASRTSIQPQHF.